This record looks at one T cell receptor (beta chain) sequence and its context. The antigen is unknown. This sample was included in a study of cytomegalovirus exposure and HLA in healthy donors. This PCR relied on a set of 60 Vbeta primers and 13 Jbeta primers. Profiled with immunoSEQ multiplex PCR; TCRdb holds only in-frame clones, not every one. The sample shows approximately 150,000 clones, 76% of them seen only once. Study-wide findings and caveats: There were reportedly fewer N-insertions in an Asian-associated ancestry cluster than the roughly 700-donor mean, in a later analysis.

V was trimmed by 6 bases and J by 2 bases, leaving 14 bases between them. Germline V gives CDR1 KGHSH, CDR2 LQKENI. This CDR3 has 14 residues. This sequence was found in a middle-aged man in good health and CMV-seronegative. The gene calls are TRBV18 and TRBJ2-7; D gene ambiguous. Sequenced material: PBMCs. The CDR3 here is CASSPRAATYEQYF. The CDR3 coding sequence is TGTGCCAGCTCCCCAAGAGCCGCTACCTACGAGCAGTACTTC.